This T cell receptor (beta chain) stems from a study of blood T cell repertoires in COVID-19. Study context: Acute and convalescent COVID-19 samples came from the United States, Italy and Spain. The cDNA or gDNA used as material had been derived from T cells, B-cell-depleted T cells, or PBMCs.

Unmatched junction bases numbered 5, after V lost 8 bases and J lost 0 bases. Germline loops: CDR1 MNHEY, CDR2 SMNVEV (reference sequence). This CDR3 is built from 17 residues. Original handling: Amplification of reference gene primers was used by the study to estimate nucleated cell counts. Profiled with immunoSEQ multiplex PCR; TCRdb holds only in-frame clones, not every one. D and trimming were read from the DNA, whereas the V and J calls and clone size are those reported in that table. The top ten clones hold 10% to 15% of a sample with fewer than 350,000 clones, roughly nine tenths of them seen once.

Sequencing was done on a sample of peripheral blood. The chain links TRBV27 to TRBJ2-1, with 15 bases aligning to TRBD2. This receptor was obtained from a woman in her twenties or thirties with COVID-19, enrolled during active disease. CDR3 residues: CASRGLAGGPSYNEQFF. CDR3 sequence (DNA): TGTGCCAGCCGCGGACTAGCGGGGGGGCCCTCCTACAATGAGCAGTTCTTC.